A single sample is the source of the 30 T cell receptor beta chains below, sequenced in a study of patients and donors after allogeneic stem cell transplantation. TCRdb re-called the RT-PCR reads through MiXCR, storing one row per CDR3 protein. The data show roughly 880,000 distinct CDR3 sequences, around 17% seen once. The sequencing sample was made of blood, either unsorted or a sorted T cell fraction (not recorded which). The receptor set was obtained from a human donor who was either an allogeneic HSCT recipient or a stem cell or donor lymphocyte infusion donor (not recorded which). It is not recorded whose cells these are; they may come from a transplant donor.

The rearrangement joins TRBV10-3 to TRBJ1-1; a weak D match, TRBD1 (5 bases). Trimming removed 4 bases at V and 0 bases at J, with 9 bases between. Germline CDR1 ENHRY, CDR2 SYGVKD. The CDR3 loop spans 14 amino acids. The CDR3 region is CAISATDMNTEAFF. For the CDR3, the DNA is TGTGCCATCAGTGCGACAGACATGAACACTGAAGCTTTCTTT.

CDR3 protein: CASSNRRRESTDTQYF. CDR3 DNA sequence: TGTGCCAGCAGCAACCGGCGGAGGGAGAGCACAGATACGCAGTATTTT. V usage is TRBV9 and J usage is TRBJ2-3; D perhaps matches TRBD2 (6 bases). Germline CDR1 SGDLS, CDR2 YYNGEE. V shed 4 bases and J shed 0 bases, with 15 bases lying between them. The length of the CDR3 is 16 residues.

The sample holds a few counts of this clonotype. The chain links TRBV4-2 to TRBJ2-2, with D perhaps TRBD1 (6 bases). Trimming cost V 4 bases and J 1 base, with 13 bases left between them. Germline CDR1 LGHNA, CDR2 YNFKEQ. CDR3 length: 16 amino acids. This chain's CDR3 is CASSLRTAENTGELFF. As DNA, the CDR3 is TGTGCCAGCAGCCTCAGGACAGCCGAGAACACCGGGGAGCTGTTTTTT.

This CDR3 is CASWRERSEAFF. In DNA, the CDR3 is TGTGCCAGCTGGCGGGAACGGTCTGAAGCTTTCTTT. The gene calls are TRBV2 and TRBJ1-1; D gene unclear. The CDR3 has 12 amino acids. V lost 8 bases and J lost 6, with 13 bases in between. CDR1 is SNHLY and CDR2 is FYNNEI in the germline V gene.

V and J are TRBV29-1 and TRBJ2-1; 8 nucleotides line up with TRBD2. Per the germline V gene, CDR1 is SQVTM and CDR2 is ANQGSEA. V lost 5 bases, J lost 3 bases, and 9 bases stayed unmatched. The CDR3 loop spans 15 amino acids. This chain's CDR3 is CSVQKRGWDYNEQFF. The CDR3 coding sequence is TGCAGCGTTCAGAAGCGGGGGTGGGACTACAATGAGCAGTTCTTC.

V gene TRBV6-5 combines with J gene TRBJ1-4; D call uncertain. Germline CDR1 reads MNHEY; CDR2 reads SVGAGI. The CDR3 spans 15 residues. Trimming cost V 0 bases and J 8 bases, with 13 bases left between them. CDR3 sequence: CASSYSGRSREKLFF. DNA for the CDR3: TGTGCCAGCAGTTACTCAGGCAGGAGTCGAGAAAAACTGTTTTTT.

The genes are TRBV30 and TRBJ2-7, with TRBD2 matching 11 bases. CDR1 and CDR2 from the germline V gene are GTSNPN and SVGIG (reference sequence). V lost 1 base and J lost 0; bases outside the gene matches: 2. The CDR3 covers 15 residues. CDR3 sequence (DNA): TGTGCCTGGAGTGCCGGACTAGCGGGCTCCTACGAGCAGTACTTC. It encodes CAWSAGLAGSYEQYF.

J is TRBJ2-5 and V is TRBV7-6; TRBD2 matches at 13 bases. Germline CDR1 reads SGHVS; CDR2 reads FNYEAQ. The V gene end was trimmed by 5 bases and the J gene end by 5 bases; junction bases not matched to a gene: 8. The length of the CDR3 is 16 residues. CDR3 DNA sequence: TGTGCCAGCAGCCACGGGACTAGCGGGATTGGGGAGACCCAGTACTTC. Encoded protein: CASSHGTSGIGETQYF.

This chain joins TRBV20-1 and TRBJ2-1, with 11 bases matching TRBD2. Per germline, CDR1 DFQATT and CDR2 SNEGSKA (reference sequence). This CDR3 comprises 17 residues. The junction had 13 bases not matched to a gene; V was cut back by 6 bases and J by 3 bases. CDR3 DNA sequence: TGCAGTGCCAACAAACCCCAGACTAGCGGGATCTACAATGAGCAGTTCTTC. Translation: CSANKPQTSGIYNEQFF.

The V and J genes are TRBV7-6 and TRBJ2-7, with 10 bases identical to TRBD2. Trimming took 4 bases from V and 0 from J; bases not matched to a gene: 6. The CDR3 length is 16 residues. The germline gives CDR1 SGHVS, CDR2 FNYEAQ. CDR3 coding DNA: TGTGCCAGCAGCTATTATAGCGGGGGGACCTCCTACGAGCAGTACTTC. Protein: CASSYYSGGTSYEQYF.

The chain combines TRBV4-1 with TRBJ1-4; the D gene is possibly TRBD1 (5 bases). CDR3 length: 16 amino acids. Looked up from germline, CDR1 is MGHRA and CDR2 is YSYEKL. V was trimmed by 4 bases and J by 12 bases, leaving 24 bases between them. The CDR3: CASSPPPGASTWELFF. CDR3 bases: TGCGCCAGCAGCCCACCCCCCGGGGCTTCCACATGGGAACTGTTTTTT.

The gene calls are TRBV20-1 and TRBJ1-1; D is ambiguous. Per germline, CDR1 DFQATT and CDR2 SNEGSKA (reference sequence). The CDR3 has 13 amino acids. Trimming pared 0 bases from V and 9 bases from J, leaving 14 bases between. CDR3 bases: TGCAGTGCTAGAGATCGGAAGGGAGCTCAAGCTTTCTTT. The encoded protein is CSARDRKGAQAFF.

V is TRBV21-1 and J is TRBJ2-5; TRBD1 reflects the table's D call only, with no check against the DNA. TRBV21-1 is shown as a pseudogene. The CDR3 is 14 amino acids. The CDR3 region has the DNA TGTGCCAGCAGCAAGGGGCAGCCACAAGAGACCCAGTACTTC. Its protein is CASSKGQPQETQYF.

In its sample, this clonotype was seen many times. The chain couples TRBV12-3 or TRBV12-4 to TRBJ2-1, with TRBD1 matching 7 bases. The CDR3 covers 15 residues. With V trimmed by 3 bases and J by 5 bases, 7 bases remained unmatched. The CDR3: CASSFRQGVDNEQFF. DNA of the CDR3: TGTGCCAGCAGTTTTCGGCAGGGGGTCGACAATGAGCAGTTCTTC.

The chain couples TRBV12-3 or TRBV12-4 to TRBJ2-3, with 16 bases fitting TRBD2. There are 17 residues in the CDR3. After removal of 4 bases from V and 4 bases from J, the junction contained 5 bases not matched to a gene. This CDR3 reads CASSSGLAGGPADTQYF. CDR3 bases: TGTGCCAGCAGTTCGGGACTAGCGGGGGGGCCGGCAGATACGCAGTATTTT.

This clonotype was observed a handful of times. The V gene is TRBV2, the J gene TRBJ2-3, with D tentatively TRBD2 (5 bases). The V end was cut by 1 base, the J end by 6 bases, with 11 bases between. CDR1 and CDR2 from the germline V gene are SNHLY and FYNNEI. CDR3 length: 14 amino acids. The CDR3 region is CASSEEGRGDTQYF. The CDR3, as DNA: TGTGCCAGCAGTGAAGAGGGCCGGGGTGATACGCAGTATTTT.

The rearrangement joins TRBV6-1 to TRBJ2-5, with 11 bases fitting TRBD2. This CDR3 comprises 18 residues. Germline loops: CDR1 MNHNS, CDR2 SASEGT. Unmatched junction bases numbered 16, after V lost 8 bases and J lost 2 bases. The CDR3 DNA sequence: TGTGCCAGCCAAAAATGGGCTAGCGGGGGGTACCGACAAGAGACCCAGTACTTC. Encoded protein: CASQKWASGGYRQETQYF.

The genes are TRBV4-3 and TRBJ2-3; tentative D call: TRBD2 (5 bases). Germline loops: CDR1 LGHNA, CDR2 YSLEER. Trimming removed 0 bases at V and 1 base at J, with 8 bases between. The CDR3 totals 15 residues. The CDR3 DNA is TGCGCCAGCAGCCAAGAGGGAGCGGGCACAGATACGCAGTATTTT. The encoded protein is CASSQEGAGTDTQYF.

This clonotype was counted a few times. The V and J genes are TRBV29-1 and TRBJ2-2; TRBD1 is a possible D gene (7 bases). Trimming cost V 5 bases and J 6 bases, with 10 bases left between them. The CDR3 contains 12 residues. Germline V CDR1 and CDR2: SQVTM, ANQGSEA. The CDR3 spells CSVSRGAGELFF. The CDR3 nucleotides read TGCAGCGTTTCCAGGGGGGCCGGGGAGCTGTTTTTT.

This rearrangement joins TRBV27 to TRBJ2-7, with D perhaps TRBD1 or TRBD2 (5 bases each). This CDR3 region has 14 residues. V was shortened by 5 bases and J by 6 bases, with 17 bases between the two germline ends. Looked up from germline, CDR1 is MNHEY and CDR2 is SMNVEV (reference sequence). The CDR3 region has the DNA TGTGCCAGCAGTGGTTTCGCGTCTGGGGGCGAGCAGTACTTC. Protein sequence: CASSGFASGGEQYF.

This rearrangement joins TRBV3-1 to TRBJ2-1, with TRBD2 matching 11 bases. The V gene's germline CDR1 is LGHDT and CDR2 YNNKEL (reference sequence). The length of the CDR3 is 15 residues. V dropped 1 base and J dropped 6; count of bases not matched to a gene: 2. The CDR3 region is CASSQVTSGSNEQFF. The DNA of the CDR3 is TGTGCCAGCAGCCAAGTAACTAGCGGGAGCAATGAGCAGTTCTTC.

This clonotype was seen only a few times. The genes are TRBV6-1 and TRBJ2-3; the match to TRBD1 covers 8 bases. The CDR3 extends over 13 amino acids. With V trimmed by 4 bases and J by 4 bases, 1 base remained unmatched. Per germline, CDR1 MNHNS and CDR2 SASEGT. In nucleotides, the CDR3 is TGTGCCAGCAGTGCGACAGGGGCAGATACGCAGTATTTT. Its translation: CASSATGADTQYF.

This clonotype was found a few times. This chain uses TRBV5-1 with TRBJ2-7, with 8 bases matching TRBD1. Losses at the gene ends were 2 bases for V and 4 bases for J; bases not matched to a gene: 8. Germline-derived CDR1 and CDR2 are SGHRS and YFSETQ. The CDR3 runs 15 residues. The CDR3 sequence: CASSLATDRGYEQYF. In DNA form, the CDR3 reads TGCGCCAGCAGCTTAGCTACCGACAGGGGATACGAGCAGTACTTC.

The chain recombines TRBV6-5 with TRBJ2-1; D may be TRBD1 (6 bases). Germline V gene sequence: CDR1 MNHEY, CDR2 SVGAGI. CDR3 length: 15 amino acids. Trimming left V 1 base short and J 5 bases short, with 12 bases between. The CDR3 spells CASSYLRGTNNEQFF. In DNA, the CDR3 is TGTGCCAGCAGTTACTTGAGGGGGACCAACAATGAGCAGTTCTTC.

With respect to this clonotype: Given a far larger clone just one base away, this is likely a sequencing read error. The rearrangement links TRBV12-3 or TRBV12-4 to TRBJ2-5; D ambiguous. V was trimmed by 5 bases and J by 2 bases, leaving 6 bases between them. The CDR3 has 12 residues. The CDR3: CASSVRQETQYF. CDR3 nucleotides: TGTGCCAGCAGTGTACGGCAAGAGACCCAGTACTTC.

The rearrangement joins TRBV10-3 to TRBJ2-1; no clear D gene. The CDR3 has 14 amino acids. V was shortened by 7 bases and J by 0 bases, with 10 bases between the two germline ends. Germline loops: CDR1 ENHRY, CDR2 SYGVKD. CDR3 in DNA: TGTGCCATCACCCGGAGCAGCTCCTACAATGAGCAGTTCTTC. Protein: CAITRSSSYNEQFF.

The chain links TRBV7-2 to TRBJ2-1, with 9 bases aligning to TRBD2. The CDR3 has 16 residues. Trimming cost V 5 bases and J 7 bases; bases outside gene matches: 12. Germline CDR1 reads SGHTA; CDR2 reads FQGNSA. The CDR3 DNA follows: TGTGCCAGCAGCCCTGCGACTAGCGGAAAACTAAATGAGCAGTTCTTC. Its protein is CASSPATSGKLNEQFF.

This clonotype has more than one count but fewer than ten. The rearrangement uses TRBV20-1 and TRBJ2-7; D call uncertain. There are 12 residues in the CDR3. Germline V gene lookup returns CDR1 DFQATT and CDR2 SNEGSKA (reference sequence). V was pared by 3 bases and J by 1 base, with 7 bases between. DNA for the CDR3: TGCAGTGCTAGTTTGGGGTCCTACGAGCAGTACTTC. It codes for CSASLGSYEQYF.

The genes are TRBV11-3 and TRBJ2-3; D call uncertain. Trimming took off 2 bases at V and 2 bases at J, with 17 bases between the two ends. CDR1 and CDR2 from the germline V gene are SGHNT and YENEEA. This CDR3 comprises 17 residues. CDR3 sequence: CASSLKGGPLSTDTQYF. The CDR3 DNA follows: TGTGCCAGCAGCTTAAAAGGTGGTCCGCTCTCCACAGATACGCAGTATTTT.

The J gene is TRBJ2-5, the V gene TRBV5-1, with D possibly matching TRBD2 (5 bases). The CDR3 extends over 12 amino acids. The V and J ends lost 4 bases and 6 bases respectively, with 10 bases between them. Per the germline V gene, CDR1 is SGHRS and CDR2 is YFSETQ. In DNA, the CDR3 is TGCGCCAGCAGCGTAGAGGGAAAGACCCAGTACTTC. Its protein is CASSVEGKTQYF.